These 30 T cell receptor beta chains were sequenced from one sample in a study of blood T cell repertoires in COVID-19. Method: immunoSEQ multiplex PCR; TCRdb's copy keeps in-frame clones and lacks some. The sample yields fewer than 150,000 clones, 84% seen once. The specimen was peripheral blood. All receptors derive from a woman of 80 years or more in a cohort sampled during active or convalescent COVID-19.

The chain has TRBV2 and TRBJ2-5; 9 nucleotides line up with TRBD2. The CDR3 has 16 amino acids. Germline values: CDR1 SNHLY, CDR2 FYNNEI. Unmatched junction bases numbered 10, after V lost 3 bases and J lost 5 bases. CDR3 nucleotides: TGTGCCAGCAGTGATTCGGGTTCTAGCGGGGCGGAGACCCAGTACTTC. This translates into CASSDSGSSGAETQYF.

This rearrangement joins TRBV27 to TRBJ1-6; D ambiguous. This CDR3 is built from 15 residues. In germline, CDR1 is MNHEY, CDR2 SMNVEV (reference sequence). V lost 3 bases to trimming and J lost 5 bases, with 11 bases between them. The CDR3 is CASSFRGFNNSPLHF. The CDR3 DNA is TGTGCCAGCAGTTTTCGGGGTTTCAATAATTCACCCCTCCACTTT.

This chain links TRBV28 with TRBJ2-7; 7 bases are a match to TRBD1. The CDR3 contains 16 residues. Germline lookup yields CDR1 MDHEN and CDR2 SYDVKM. Trimming removed 10 bases from V and 3 bases from J; junction bases left unmatched: 18. The CDR3 DNA reads as TGTGCCACCATGGACAGGAAAGCAACAACGAGCTACGAGCAGTACGTC. This codes for CATMDRKATTSYEQYV.

The chain combines TRBV6-5 with TRBJ1-4, with D perhaps matching TRBD1 (6 bases). This CDR3 has 15 amino acids. CDR1 and CDR2 from the germline V gene are MNHEY and SVGAGI. The V end lost 0 bases, the J end lost 5 bases, and 10 bases lay between the germline ends. The DNA for the CDR3 is TGTGCCAGCAGTTACTCTACAGGGATAAATGAAAAACTGTTTTTT. It specifies CASSYSTGINEKLFF.

V is TRBV5-1 and J is TRBJ2-5; D call uncertain. CDR3 length equals 11 residues. CDR1 SGHRS and CDR2 YFSETQ come from the germline V gene. V was shortened by 5 bases and J by 1 base, with 3 bases between the two germline ends. This chain's CDR3 is CASRRQETQYF. The CDR3 DNA reads TGCGCCAGCAGGCGCCAAGAGACCCAGTACTTC.

The chain is built from TRBV5-6 and TRBJ1-3; 7 bases are a match to TRBD1. The germline CDR1 and CDR2 sequences are SGHDT and YYEEEE. The trim removed 0 bases at V and 0 bases at J, leaving 6 bases unmatched. This CDR3 is built from 17 residues. Written as DNA, the CDR3 is TGTGCCAGCAGCTTGGGGGGACAGCTGAGCTCTGGAAACACCATATATTTT. This sequence encodes CASSLGGQLSSGNTIYF. Complete variable domain (other parts from reference TRBV5-6 and TRBJ1-3): DAGVTQSPTHLIKTRGQQVTLRCSPKSGHDTVSWYQQALGQGPQFIFQYYEEEERQRGNFPDRFSGHQFPNYSSELNVNALLLGDSALYLCASSLGGQLSSGNTIYFGEGSWLTVV.

This chain links TRBV9 with TRBJ2-5, with 7 nucleotides matching TRBD1. Germline CDR1 SGDLS, CDR2 YYNGEE. This CDR3 comprises 15 residues. With 1 base clipped from V and 0 bases from J, the junction kept 3 bases outside the gene matches. The CDR3: CASSVLGTDQETQYF. As DNA, the CDR3 is TGTGCCAGCAGCGTACTGGGGACAGACCAAGAGACCCAGTACTTC.

This sequence joins TRBV27 and TRBJ2-7; 7 nucleotides match TRBD1. The CDR3 sequence is 13 residues long. Germline values: CDR1 MNHEY, CDR2 SMNVEV (reference sequence). V was clipped by 2 bases and J by 5 bases; unmatched bases: 3. CDR3 bases: TGTGCCAGCAGTTTAGGACAGGATAACGAGCAGTACGTC. This codes for CASSLGQDNEQYV.

The rearrangement joins TRBV6-6 to TRBJ2-7; 10 bases align to TRBD1. Germline assignment: CDR1 MNHNY and CDR2 SVGAGI (reference sequence). The CDR3 sequence is 15 residues long. V lost 6 bases to trimming and J lost 3 bases; unmatched junction nucleotides: 8. The CDR3 DNA sequence: TGTGCCAGCAGCCCAGGACAGGGGGTCGTCTACGAGCAGTACGTC. Translation gives CASSPGQGVVYEQYV.

V gene TRBV11-3 combines with J gene TRBJ1-1, with D perhaps TRBD1 (5 bases). This CDR3 spans 14 amino acids. V lost 1 base and J lost 1, with 7 bases in between. Germline lookup yields CDR1 SGHNT and CDR2 YENEEA. CDR3 protein: CASSLGGRNTEAFF. In DNA, the CDR3 is TGTGCCAGCAGCTTAGGGGGCCGGAACACTGAAGCTTTCTTT. Complete variable domain (other parts from reference TRBV11-3 and TRBJ1-1): EAGVVQSPRYKIIEKKQPVAFWCNPISGHNTLYWYLQNLGQGPELLIRYENEEAVDDSQLPKDRFSAERLKGVDSTLKIQPAELGDSAVYLCASSLGGRNTEAFFGQGTRLTVV.

The chain uses TRBV12-2 and TRBJ1-6. TRBV12-2 is deemed a pseudogene. The CDR3 runs to 15 residues. CDR3 in amino acids: CASRLVFRRNSPLHF. CDR3 DNA sequence: TGTGCAAGTCGCTTAGTCTTCCGGAGGAATTCACCCCTCCACTTT.

J is TRBJ1-1 and V is TRBV6-5, with 7 bases that match TRBD1. The ends lost 0 bases at V and 7 bases at J; junction bases unmatched: 5. The CDR3 has 14 residues. Germline V gives CDR1 MNHEY, CDR2 SVGAGI. Here the CDR3 reads CASSYSSRGVEAFF. In nucleotides, the CDR3 is TGTGCCAGCAGTTACTCAAGCAGGGGGGTTGAAGCTTTCTTT.

The gene calls are TRBV7-3 and TRBJ2-6; no clear D. CDR3 length: 14 amino acids. The V gene's germline CDR1 is SGHTA and CDR2 FQGTGA. V shed 6 bases and J shed 2 bases, with 8 bases lying between them. CDR3 residues: CASSGRPGANVLTF. CDR3 in DNA: TGTGCCAGCAGTGGCAGGCCTGGGGCCAACGTCCTGACTTTC.

This clone occurred a few times. The CDR3 bases are TGTGCCAGCAGCTTAAGACAGAGCTTGAACACTGAAGCTTTCTTT. Translating gives CASSLRQSLNTEAFF. The chain carries TRBV7-9 and TRBJ1-1; D perhaps matches TRBD1 (5 bases). Germline lookup yields CDR1 SEHNR and CDR2 FQNEAQ (reference sequence). V was pared by 2 bases and J by 0 bases, with 10 bases between. This CDR3 has 15 residues.

The rearrangement links TRBV4-3 to TRBJ2-5; 8 bases agree with TRBD1. The CDR3 spans 15 residues. Trimming removed 1 base from V and 5 bases from J; junction bases left unmatched: 6. Per germline, CDR1 LGHNA and CDR2 YSLEER. CDR3 nucleotides: TGCGCCAGCAGCCAAGTCGCCAGGGGGCGGGAGACCCAGTACTTC. Translation gives CASSQVARGRETQYF.

The V call is TRBV7-6, the J call TRBJ1-3; a weak D match, TRBD1 (6 bases). The CDR3 extends over 16 amino acids. Germline CDR1 SGHVS, CDR2 FNYEAQ. V was pared by 5 bases and J by 0 bases, with 14 bases between. CDR3 DNA: TGTGCCAGCAGCCCCCGCGGGGGCACCTCTGGAAACACCATATATTTT. Residues: CASSPRGGTSGNTIYF.

The chain couples TRBV9 to TRBJ1-6, with a tentative D call TRBD1 (6 bases). This CDR3 is 16 amino acids long. V lost 3 bases and J 0 bases, leaving 10 bases between the germline ends. Germline CDR1 is SGDLS and CDR2 is YYNGEE. For the CDR3, the DNA is TGTGCCAGCAGCGCCGACAGGAGCTCCTATAATTCACCCCTCCACTTT. Translation: CASSADRSSYNSPLHF.

The V and J genes are TRBV7-9 and TRBJ2-2; a possible D gene is TRBD2 (5 bases). The germline V and J ends were trimmed by 7 bases and 3 bases, with 15 bases remaining between them. Germline lookup yields CDR1 SEHNR and CDR2 FQNEAQ (reference sequence). The CDR3 extends over 15 amino acids. This CDR3 reads CASTRPPADTGELFF. CDR3 coding DNA: TGTGCCAGCACCCGCCCGCCAGCGGACACCGGGGAGCTGTTTTTT.

The chain is built from TRBV2 and TRBJ2-2; TRBD2 matches at 11 bases. The CDR3 totals 16 residues. CDR1 SNHLY and CDR2 FYNNEI come from the germline V gene. The V gene end was trimmed by 1 base and the J gene end by 5 bases; junction bases not matched to a gene: 3. The DNA of the CDR3 is TGTGCCAGCAGTGAAGGACTAGCGGGGAGGACCGGGGAGCTGTTTTTT. Translation gives CASSEGLAGRTGELFF. Using reference TRBV2 and TRBJ2-2 for the parts outside the CDR3, the full variable domain is EPEVTQTPSHQVTQMGQEVILRCVPISNHLYFYWYRQILGQKVEFLVSFYNNEISEKSEIFDDQFSVERPDGSNFTLKIRSTKLEDSAMYFCASSEGLAGRTGELFFGEGSRLTVL.

There are a few counts of this clone. This CDR3 is also generated by other DNA sequences in the sample. V usage is TRBV18 and J usage is TRBJ1-5, with D hard to call. From germline, CDR1 is KGHSH and CDR2 LQKENI. V shed 0 bases and J shed 4 bases, with 10 bases lying between them. The CDR3 spans 15 residues. The CDR3 is CASSPPGRSNQPQHF. CDR3 DNA sequence: TGTGCCAGCTCACCACCGGGCAGAAGTAATCAGCCCCAGCATTTT.

The gene calls are TRBV12-3 or TRBV12-4 and TRBJ1-3; D unclear. The CDR3 length is 11 residues. Trimming pared 11 bases from V and 4 bases from J, leaving 9 bases between. This CDR3 is CAGKRGNTIYF. For the CDR3, the DNA is TGTGCCGGCAAACGGGGAAACACCATATATTTT.

The V call is TRBV6-5, the J call TRBJ2-7, with TRBD1 matching 11 bases. The CDR3 covers 14 residues. J gave up 1 base and V 6 bases, and 2 bases lay outside the gene matches. Germline V gene sequence: CDR1 MNHEY, CDR2 SVGAGI. The DNA for the CDR3 is TGTGCCAGCAGGGACAGGGGGCCGTCCTACGAGCAGTACTTC. Its protein is CASRDRGPSYEQYF.

This clone has just one count. This sequence joins TRBV7-9 and TRBJ2-2, with 8 nucleotides matching TRBD2. The CDR3 sequence is 17 residues long. Trimming took 5 bases from V and 6 from J; bases not matched to a gene: 14. The V gene's germline CDR1 is SEHNR and CDR2 FQNEAQ (reference sequence). The CDR3 DNA sequence: TGTGCCAGCAGCCCCCTTCGAACGGGGGGGCGGGCCGGGGAGCTGTTTTTT. As protein: CASSPLRTGGRAGELFF.

V and J are TRBV7-2 and TRBJ1-1, with 7 bases lining up with TRBD1. The trim removed 5 bases at V and 2 bases at J, leaving 14 bases unmatched. There are 17 residues in the CDR3. Germline V gene sequence: CDR1 SGHTA, CDR2 FQGNSA. CDR3 sequence: CASSPSRQGLINTEAFF. CDR3 coding DNA: TGTGCCAGCAGCCCCAGTCGACAGGGTCTTATCAACACTGAAGCTTTCTTT.

The chain has TRBV5-1 and TRBJ2-7, with TRBD1 identical over 9 bases. Germline V gene lookup returns CDR1 SGHRS and CDR2 YFSETQ. CDR3 size: 15 residues. Trimming took 4 bases from V and 1 from J; bases not matched to a gene: 6. The CDR3 spells CASSIRDRASYEQYF. Here the CDR3 DNA reads TGCGCCAGCAGCATCCGGGACAGGGCTTCCTACGAGCAGTACTTC.

The rearrangement uses TRBV5-8 and TRBJ1-2; no definite D call. The V end lost 4 bases, the J end lost 2 bases, and 3 bases lay between the germline ends. In germline, CDR1 is SGHTS, CDR2 YDEGEE. The CDR3 covers 11 residues. The CDR3 loop is CASSRNYGYTF. CDR3 sequence (DNA): TGTGCCAGCAGCCGGAACTATGGCTACACCTTC.

The CDR3 nucleotides are TGTGCCACCAGCAGAGGCGGGAGGAAGGTCCAAGAGACCCAGTACTTC. Encoded protein: CATSRGGRKVQETQYF. The chain uses TRBV15 and TRBJ2-5; TRBD2 agrees at 8 bases. V gave up 1 base and J gave up 1 base; unmatched junction bases: 5. Germline CDR1 LNHNV, CDR2 YYDKDF (reference sequence). The CDR3 runs to 16 residues. Filled out from reference TRBV15 and TRBJ2-5, the complete variable domain reads DAMVIQNPRYQVTQFGKPVTLSCSQTLNHNVMYWYQQKSSQAPKLLFHYYDKDFNNEADTPDNFQSRRPNTSFCFLDIRSPGLGDTAMYLCATSRGGRKVQETQYFGPGTRLLVL.

This chain joins TRBV12-3 or TRBV12-4 and TRBJ1-2; no clear D. The V end was cut by 5 bases, the J end by 2 bases, with 9 bases between. The CDR3 covers 13 residues. The chain's CDR3 is CASSVQKNYGYTF. DNA for the CDR3: TGTGCCAGCAGTGTACAGAAAAACTATGGCTACACCTTC.

This chain links TRBV4-1 with TRBJ2-3, with a weak D call TRBD2 (7 bases). There are 15 residues in the CDR3. Germline V gene data show CDR1 as MGHRA and CDR2 as YSYEKL. Trimming stripped 4 bases from V and 0 bases from J, with 11 bases between. CDR3 DNA sequence: TGCGCCAGCAGCCCGCGGGGGCCTAGCACAGATACGCAGTATTTT. Protein: CASSPRGPSTDTQYF.

V usage is TRBV18 and J usage is TRBJ2-1, with D tentatively TRBD2 (6 bases). The CDR3 spans 14 residues. Germline-derived CDR1 and CDR2 are KGHSH and LQKENI. The ends were cut back, 3 bases at V and 8 bases at J, with 14 bases in the middle. CDR3 sequence: CASSPGGGRDEQFF. The CDR3 nucleotides are TGTGCCAGCTCACCGGGAGGAGGCAGGGATGAGCAGTTCTTC.